Below are 18 T cell receptor beta chains sequenced from a single sample in a study of cytomegalovirus exposure and HLA in healthy donors (dated by TCRdb to the late 2010s). The method behind the library was the immunoSEQ multiplex PCR assay. A mixture of 60 forward primers for TCR Vbeta segments and 13 reverse primers for TCR Jbeta segments was used in the multiplex PCR. TCRdb mirrors the immuneACCESS table, restricted to in-frame sequences. Some clones are absent from its copies; in checked studies, under half trace to an unresolved V gene, and the reason for the others is unknown. Across this sample there are approximately 140,000 clones, with more than 60% seen only once. About 3% of the sample comes from the top ten. Input material: PBMCs. The source of these receptors is a man aged 35 to 55 in good health and CMV-seronegative.

The genes are TRBV9 and TRBJ2-1; 7 bases are shared with TRBD1. After removal of 2 bases from V and 2 bases from J, the junction contained 4 bases not matched to a gene. This CDR3 has 15 residues. Germline loops: CDR1 SGDLS, CDR2 YYNGEE. CDR3 DNA: TGTGCCAGCAGCGTTCTTCAGGGGGCCTACAATGAGCAGTTCTTC. Translating it yields CASSVLQGAYNEQFF.

The rearrangement uses TRBV5-1 and TRBJ2-1; TRBD1 is a possible D gene (6 bases). V was cut by 2 bases and J by 3 bases, with 18 bases left in between. Germline V CDR1 and CDR2: SGHRS, YFSETQ. This CDR3 comprises 17 residues. CDR3 amino acids: CASSLQSSRGNYNEQFF. Written as DNA, the CDR3 is TGCGCCAGCAGCTTACAAAGTTCCAGGGGAAACTACAATGAGCAGTTCTTC.

The chain has TRBV6-5 and TRBJ1-5; D is unclear. CDR3 length equals 12 residues. Looked up from germline, CDR1 is MNHEY and CDR2 is SVGAGI. The V and J ends lost 1 base and 9 bases respectively, with 7 bases between them. The CDR3 loop is CASSYLRGPQHF. The CDR3 region has the DNA TGTGCCAGCAGTTACTTACGGGGGCCCCAGCATTTT.

The rearrangement joins TRBV18 to TRBJ1-1; D not resolved. Trimming pared 0 bases from V and 0 bases from J, leaving 14 bases between. Germline lookup yields CDR1 KGHSH and CDR2 LQKENI. The CDR3 has 17 residues. CDR3 region: CASSPPDDYSLNTEAFF. For the CDR3, the DNA is TGTGCCAGCTCACCACCTGACGATTACAGTTTGAACACTGAAGCTTTCTTT.

The V gene is TRBV5-5, the J gene TRBJ1-6; D possibly corresponds to TRBD1 (5 bases). Trimming pared 4 bases from V and 11 bases from J, leaving 16 bases between. From germline, CDR1 is SGHKS and CDR2 YYEKEE (reference sequence). The CDR3 length is 14 residues. CDR3 amino acids: CASSEANRLAPLHF. CDR3 in DNA: TGTGCCAGCAGCGAGGCGAACAGGCTTGCACCCCTCCACTTT.

This sequence joins TRBV7-3 and TRBJ2-2; 7 bases fit TRBD2. J gave up 5 bases and V 5 bases, and 8 bases lay outside the gene matches. The CDR3 loop spans 15 amino acids. Germline V gives CDR1 SGHTA, CDR2 FQGTGA. CDR3 bases: TGTGCCAGCAGCCAACGAAGGGAGGGGACCGGGGAGCTGTTTTTT. Its protein is CASSQRREGTGELFF.

This rearrangement joins TRBV21-1 to TRBJ2-2; no DNA check was done on the table's D call, TRBD2. TRBV21-1 corresponds to a pseudogene. This CDR3 is built from 15 residues. CDR3 residues: CASSKVPLNTGELFF. The CDR3 DNA is TGTGCCAGCAGCAAAGTCCCCTTGAACACCGGGGAGCTGTTTTTT.

This chain uses TRBV6-5 with TRBJ2-2; 9 bases map to TRBD1. V was clipped by 6 bases and J by 7 bases; unmatched bases: 3. This CDR3 has 13 amino acids. Germline CDR1 is MNHEY and CDR2 is SVGAGI. In DNA, the CDR3 is TGTGCCAGCAGGAAGACAGGGGGCGGGGAGCTGTTTTTT. The encoded protein is CASRKTGGGELFF.

This clone occurred once. The rearrangement joins TRBV27 to TRBJ1-4; D gene unclear. The V end was cut by 4 bases, the J end by 5 bases, with 11 bases between. The CDR3 totals 14 residues. Per the germline V gene, CDR1 is MNHEY and CDR2 is SMNVEV (reference sequence). The CDR3 here is CASSSRQSNEKLFF. In nucleotides, the CDR3 is TGTGCCAGCAGTTCGCGGCAGAGCAATGAAAAACTGTTTTTT.

A word on this clone: At one boundary the junction diverges from the germline segment, which might be a read error. Other DNA sequences from this sample encode an identical CDR3 as well. CDR3 in amino acids: CASSSGANYGYTF. DNA for the CDR3: TGCGCCAGCAGTTCGGGGGCTAACTATGGCTACACCTTC. The V gene is TRBV27, the J gene TRBJ1-2, with a weak D call TRBD1 (5 bases). This CDR3 is built from 13 residues. From germline, CDR1 is MNHEY and CDR2 SMNVEV (reference sequence).

The V call is TRBV6-6, the J call TRBJ2-2, with 7 nucleotides matching TRBD1. V shed 5 bases, J shed 7 bases, and the junction held 4 bases outside the gene matches. CDR1 is MNHNY and CDR2 is SVGAGI in the germline V gene (reference sequence). The CDR3 is 13 amino acids. CDR3 protein: CASSRQGFGELFF. CDR3 nucleotide sequence: TGTGCCAGCAGTCGACAGGGTTTCGGGGAGCTGTTTTTT.

The rearrangement joins TRBV7-2 to TRBJ2-7; 8 positions match TRBD1. The V gene's germline CDR1 is SGHTA and CDR2 FQGNSA. The CDR3 loop spans 14 amino acids. Germline trimming cut 4 bases from V and 4 bases from J; bases unmatched to any gene: 6. CDR3 DNA: TGTGCCAGCAGCTCCCGGACAGGGTCATACGAGCAGTACTTC. Translating gives CASSSRTGSYEQYF.

The chain has TRBV5-1 and TRBJ2-3; D call uncertain. V was trimmed by 4 bases and J by 5 bases, leaving 17 bases between them. Germline CDR1 is SGHRS and CDR2 is YFSETQ. The CDR3 extends over 15 amino acids. CDR3 loop: CASSVAKPSLDTQYF. DNA of the CDR3: TGCGCCAGCAGCGTTGCGAAACCGAGTCTAGATACGCAGTATTTT.

V gene TRBV9 combines with J gene TRBJ1-1; D perhaps matches TRBD1 (5 bases). Trimming shortened V by 4 bases and J by 5 bases, and 15 bases separated the two germline ends. Germline values: CDR1 SGDLS, CDR2 YYNGEE. The CDR3 length is 14 residues. Here the CDR3 reads CASSPHGEGTEAFF. The CDR3 region has the DNA TGTGCCAGCAGCCCCCATGGGGAGGGGACTGAAGCTTTCTTT.

V gene TRBV5-5 combines with J gene TRBJ1-4; 10 nucleotides agree with TRBD1. The CDR3 has 17 amino acids. Losses at the gene ends were 4 bases for V and 8 bases for J; bases not matched to a gene: 14. Germline V gene lookup returns CDR1 SGHKS and CDR2 YYEKEE (reference sequence). Here the CDR3 reads CASSPGTGAAMEEKLFF. For the CDR3, the DNA is TGTGCCAGCAGCCCAGGGACAGGGGCGGCGATGGAGGAAAAACTGTTTTTT.

This chain connects TRBV7-9 to TRBJ2-7, with D unclear. Germline V gene sequence: CDR1 SEHNR, CDR2 FQNEAQ (reference sequence). V dropped 1 base and J dropped 4 bases, with 5 bases sitting between them. This CDR3 is 12 amino acids long. This CDR3 is CASSLVLYEQYF. The CDR3 nucleotides are TGTGCCAGCAGCTTAGTCCTTTACGAGCAGTACTTC.

This clone was counted only a few times. The chain couples TRBV5-1 to TRBJ1-1, with 7 positions matching TRBD1. The junction had 9 bases not matched to a gene; V was cut back by 0 bases and J by 4 bases. This CDR3 spans 16 amino acids. CDR1 is SGHRS and CDR2 is YFSETQ in the germline V gene. CDR3 in DNA: TGCGCCAGCAGCTTGGCCCAAGGGGGCGCCGGCACTGAAGCTTTCTTT. Protein: CASSLAQGGAGTEAFF. Based on the CDR3 plus reference TRBV5-1 and TRBJ1-1, the full variable domain is KAGVTQTPRYLIKTRGQQVTLSCSPISGHRSVSWYQQTPGQGLQFLFEYFSETQRNKGNFPGRFSGRQFSNSRSEMNVSTLELGDSALYLCASSLAQGGAGTEAFFGQGTRLTVV.

This chain joins TRBV6-5 and TRBJ1-5; 10 bases are a match to TRBD1. Germline V CDR1 and CDR2: MNHEY, SVGAGI. With 6 bases clipped from V and 5 bases from J, the junction kept 4 bases outside the gene matches. The CDR3 has 14 amino acids. CDR3 loop: CASRPTGGDQPQHF. The CDR3 nucleotides are TGTGCCAGCAGACCGACAGGGGGCGATCAGCCCCAGCATTTT.